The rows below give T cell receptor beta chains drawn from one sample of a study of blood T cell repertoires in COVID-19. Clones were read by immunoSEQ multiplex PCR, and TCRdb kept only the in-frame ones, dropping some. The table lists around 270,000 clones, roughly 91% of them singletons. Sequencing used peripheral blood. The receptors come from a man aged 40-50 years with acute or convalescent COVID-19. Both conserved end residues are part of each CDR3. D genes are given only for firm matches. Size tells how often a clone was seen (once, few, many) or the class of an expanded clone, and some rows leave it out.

CDR3aa: CATSAPDMGEGDINSPLHF
CDR3nt: TGTGCCACCAGTGCCCCTGATATGGGGGAGGGGGATATTAATTCACCCCTCCACTTT
d_gene: -
v_gene: TRBV24-1
abundance: -
j_gene: TRBJ1-6

CDR3aa: CASNRHSNYGYTF
CDR3nt: TGTGCCAGTAATAGACACTCAAACTATGGCTACACCTTC
d_gene: -
v_gene: TRBV19
abundance: -
j_gene: TRBJ1-2

CDR3aa: CASKLSDWNNEQFF
CDR3nt: TGTGCCAGCAAATTATCGGACTGGAACAATGAGCAGTTCTTC
d_gene: -
v_gene: TRBV5-6
abundance: -
j_gene: TRBJ2-1

CDR3aa: CASSEAQRYESNQPQHF
CDR3nt: TGTGCCAGCAGTGAAGCGCAGAGGTACGAGAGCAATCAGCCCCAGCATTTT
d_gene: -
v_gene: TRBV2
abundance: -
j_gene: TRBJ1-5

CDR3aa: CASRSYEQYF
CDR3nt: TGTGCCAGCCGTTCCTACGAGCAGTACTTC
d_gene: -
v_gene: TRBV6-5
abundance: -
j_gene: TRBJ2-7

CDR3aa: CASSKQRSGGSPLHF
CDR3nt: TGTGCCAGCAGTAAACAGAGGTCAGGGGGTTCACCCCTCCACTTT
d_gene: TRBD1
v_gene: TRBV6-5
abundance: -
j_gene: TRBJ1-6

CDR3aa: CASSWDRGGYEQYF
CDR3nt: TGTGCCAGCAGCTGGGACAGGGGCGGGTACGAGCAGTACTTC
d_gene: TRBD1
v_gene: TRBV7-2
abundance: -
j_gene: TRBJ2-7

CDR3aa: CASSLPTGGDTQYF
CDR3nt: TGTGCCAGCAGCCTACCTACAGGGGGTGATACGCAGTATTTT
d_gene: TRBD1
v_gene: TRBV13
abundance: -
j_gene: TRBJ2-3

CDR3aa: CSASAGGPSKPQHF
CDR3nt: TGCAGTGCTAGTGCCGGCGGCCCATCAAAGCCCCAGCATTTT
d_gene: -
v_gene: TRBV20-1
abundance: -
j_gene: TRBJ1-5

CDR3aa: CASSLGAVNTEAFF
CDR3nt: TGCGCCAGCAGCTTGGGGGCAGTGAACACTGAAGCTTTCTTT
d_gene: -
v_gene: TRBV5-1
abundance: once
j_gene: TRBJ1-1

CDR3aa: CASSIGQNNSPLHF
CDR3nt: TGTGCCAGTAGTATAGGGCAGAATAATTCACCCCTCCACTTT
d_gene: -
v_gene: TRBV19
abundance: -
j_gene: TRBJ1-6

CDR3aa: CASSLQAPVRTF
CDR3nt: TGTGCCAGCAGCTTGCAGGCGCCTGTGAGAACCTTC
d_gene: -
v_gene: TRBV5-6
abundance: -
j_gene: TRBJ1-2

CDR3aa: CASSMGAGVLMNTEAFF
CDR3nt: TGCGCCAGCAGCATGGGGGCGGGGGTCCTCATGAACACTGAAGCTTTCTTT
d_gene: -
v_gene: TRBV4-1
abundance: -
j_gene: TRBJ1-1

CDR3aa: CASSNSDSNQPQHF
CDR3nt: TGTGCCAGCAGCAACAGTGATAGCAATCAGCCCCAGCATTTT
d_gene: -
v_gene: TRBV5-4
abundance: -
j_gene: TRBJ1-5

CDR3aa: CAWSVLRRSGGSRTNEKLFF
CDR3nt: TGTGCCTGGAGTGTTCTCCGTCGATCAGGGGGCAGCAGAACTAATGAAAAACTGTTTTTT
d_gene: TRBD1
v_gene: TRBV30
abundance: -
j_gene: TRBJ1-4

CDR3aa: CATSAPPTGEIPNYGYTF
CDR3nt: TGTGCCACCAGTGCGCCTCCTACAGGGGAGATCCCTAACTATGGCTACACCTTC
d_gene: TRBD1
v_gene: TRBV24-1
abundance: -
j_gene: TRBJ1-2

CDR3aa: CASSRLPNSPLHF
CDR3nt: TGTGCCAGCAGTCGACTGCCTAATTCACCCCTCCACTTT
d_gene: -
v_gene: TRBV28
abundance: -
j_gene: TRBJ1-6

CDR3aa: CASSQAPGQGNYGYTF
CDR3nt: TGTGCCAGCAGCCAAGCCCCGGGACAGGGTAACTATGGCTACACCTTC
d_gene: TRBD1
v_gene: TRBV4-2
abundance: -
j_gene: TRBJ1-2

CDR3aa: CASSEFAGQGENIQYF
CDR3nt: TGTGCCAGCAGTGAATTTGCGGGACAGGGTGAAAACATTCAGTACTTC
d_gene: TRBD1
v_gene: TRBV2
abundance: -
j_gene: TRBJ2-4

CDR3aa: CASSTQGTGNEKLFF
CDR3nt: TGTGCCAGCAGCACCCAAGGGACTGGAAATGAAAAACTGTTTTTT
d_gene: -
v_gene: TRBV11-2
abundance: once
j_gene: TRBJ1-4

CDR3aa: CARRDSLYNEQFF
CDR3nt: TGTGCGAGACGAGACAGTCTATACAATGAGCAGTTCTTC
d_gene: -
v_gene: TRBV6-5
abundance: -
j_gene: TRBJ2-1

CDR3aa: CAWDKGFQWEQFF
CDR3nt: TGTGCCTGGGACAAGGGGTTTCAATGGGAGCAGTTCTTC
d_gene: -
v_gene: TRBV30
abundance: -
j_gene: TRBJ2-1

CDR3aa: CAWSVGLAAHSGANVLTF
CDR3nt: TGTGCCTGGAGTGTCGGCCTAGCGGCTCACTCTGGGGCCAACGTCCTGACTTTC
d_gene: TRBD2
v_gene: TRBV30
abundance: -
j_gene: TRBJ2-6

CDR3aa: CASSPGQGAPGELFF
CDR3nt: TGCGCCAGCAGCCCGGGACAGGGGGCGCCCGGGGAGCTGTTTTTT
d_gene: TRBD1
v_gene: TRBV5-1
abundance: -
j_gene: TRBJ2-2

CDR3aa: CATRGDRDTEAFF
CDR3nt: TGTGCCACCAGGGGGGACAGAGACACTGAAGCTTTCTTT
d_gene: TRBD1
v_gene: TRBV24-1
abundance: -
j_gene: TRBJ1-1

CDR3aa: CASSLEFDRRSPLHF
CDR3nt: TGCGCCAGCAGCCTAGAATTCGACAGACGATCACCCCTCCACTTT
d_gene: -
v_gene: TRBV5-1
abundance: -
j_gene: TRBJ1-6

CDR3aa: CASSPGLNSGELFF
CDR3nt: TGTGCCAGCAGCCCCGGACTAAATAGCGGGGAGCTGTTTTTT
d_gene: -
v_gene: TRBV7-3
abundance: -
j_gene: TRBJ2-2

CDR3aa: CASSLRGANYGYTF
CDR3nt: TGTGCCAGCAGTCTTCGAGGTGCTAACTATGGCTACACCTTC
d_gene: -
v_gene: TRBV27
abundance: -
j_gene: TRBJ1-2

CDR3aa: CASHKGDVPQPQHF
CDR3nt: TGCGCCAGCCACAAGGGGGACGTCCCTCAGCCCCAGCATTTT
d_gene: -
v_gene: TRBV5-1
abundance: -
j_gene: TRBJ1-5

CDR3aa: CASSGTGSQAFF
CDR3nt: TGCGCCAGCAGTGGAACAGGATCTCAGGCTTTCTTT
d_gene: -
v_gene: TRBV10-2
abundance: -
j_gene: TRBJ1-1

CDR3aa: CASSSLQGLSTEAFF
CDR3nt: TGCGCCAGCAGCTCGCTGCAGGGCTTGAGCACTGAAGCTTTCTTT
d_gene: -
v_gene: TRBV5-1
abundance: -
j_gene: TRBJ1-1

CDR3aa: CASSGGSRNQPQHF
CDR3nt: TGCGCCAGCAGCGGCGGGTCTCGGAATCAGCCCCAGCATTTT
d_gene: -
v_gene: TRBV5-1
abundance: -
j_gene: TRBJ1-5

CDR3aa: CASSRRTATGELFF
CDR3nt: TGTGCCAGCAGCCGACGGACAGCAACCGGGGAGCTGTTTTTT
d_gene: -
v_gene: TRBV27
abundance: -
j_gene: TRBJ2-2

CDR3aa: CASSIRDSVWAQYF
CDR3nt: TGTGCCAGCAGCATCCGGGACAGTGTGTGGGCCCAGTACTTC
d_gene: TRBD1
v_gene: TRBV7-9
abundance: once
j_gene: TRBJ2-5

CDR3aa: CASSRQGSSSYEQYF
CDR3nt: TGCGCCAGCAGCCGACAGGGGTCAAGCTCCTACGAGCAGTACTTC
d_gene: TRBD1
v_gene: TRBV5-1
abundance: -
j_gene: TRBJ2-7

CDR3aa: CASRRGSYNSPLHF
CDR3nt: TGTGCCAGCAGAAGGGGCTCCTATAATTCACCCCTCCACTTT
d_gene: -
v_gene: TRBV6-5
abundance: -
j_gene: TRBJ1-6

CDR3aa: CASSSQVNSNQPQHF
CDR3nt: TGTGCCAGCAGCAGTCAGGTAAATAGCAATCAGCCCCAGCATTTT
d_gene: -
v_gene: TRBV6-6
abundance: -
j_gene: TRBJ1-5

CDR3aa: CATSRGERATNEKLFF
CDR3nt: TGTGCCACCAGCAGGGGGGAGCGGGCAACTAATGAAAAACTGTTTTTT
d_gene: -
v_gene: TRBV15
abundance: few
j_gene: TRBJ1-4

CDR3aa: CASRQGRGLKLFF
CDR3nt: TGTGCCAGCAGGCAGGGTAGGGGGTTAAAACTGTTTTTT
d_gene: -
v_gene: TRBV12-3/TRBV12-4
abundance: -
j_gene: TRBJ1-4

CDR3aa: CASSVAGGWGEQFF
CDR3nt: TGTGCCAGCAGCGTAGCCGGGGGGTGGGGTGAGCAGTTCTTC
d_gene: TRBD2
v_gene: TRBV9
abundance: -
j_gene: TRBJ2-1

CDR3aa: CASSPGLAGGKETQYF
CDR3nt: TGTGCCAGCAGCCCGGGACTAGCGGGGGGGAAAGAGACCCAGTACTTC
d_gene: TRBD2
v_gene: TRBV5-4
abundance: once
j_gene: TRBJ2-5